This T cell receptor beta chain was obtained from a study of blood T cell repertoires in COVID-19. Germline V gene lookup returns CDR1 LGHDT and CDR2 YNNKEL (reference sequence). Trimming took 2 bases from V and 1 from J, leaving 5 bases between them. CDR3 length equals 14 residues. Measured with immunoSEQ multiplex PCR; TCRdb has only the in-frame clones, and not every one. The sample yields more than 200,000 clones, around nine tenths seen once. This clone appeared a single time. Specimen: PBMCs or T cells enriched from blood (not recorded which). The sequence came from a woman aged 45-59 years who had recovered from COVID-19. The rearrangement links TRBV3-1 (or the pseudogene TRBV3-2) to TRBJ2-2; possible D gene TRBD1, 5 bases. The CDR3 DNA follows: TGTGCCAGCAGCCAAAGGGGGAACACCGGGGAGCTGTTTTTT. This encodes CASSQRGNTGELFF.